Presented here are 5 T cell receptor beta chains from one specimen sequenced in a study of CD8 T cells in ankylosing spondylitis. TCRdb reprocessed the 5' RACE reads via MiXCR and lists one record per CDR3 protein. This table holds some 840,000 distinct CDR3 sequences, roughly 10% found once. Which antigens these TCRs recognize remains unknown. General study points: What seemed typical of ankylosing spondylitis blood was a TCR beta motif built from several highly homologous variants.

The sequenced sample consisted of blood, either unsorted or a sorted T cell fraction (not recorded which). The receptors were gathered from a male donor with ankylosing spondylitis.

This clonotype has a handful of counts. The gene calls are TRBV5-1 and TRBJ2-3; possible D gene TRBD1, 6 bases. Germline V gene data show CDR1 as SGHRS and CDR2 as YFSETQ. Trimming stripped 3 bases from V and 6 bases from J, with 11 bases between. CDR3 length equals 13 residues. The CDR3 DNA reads TGCGCCAGCAGCTCGGACAGTTGGGATACGCAGTATTTT. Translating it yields CASSSDSWDTQYF.

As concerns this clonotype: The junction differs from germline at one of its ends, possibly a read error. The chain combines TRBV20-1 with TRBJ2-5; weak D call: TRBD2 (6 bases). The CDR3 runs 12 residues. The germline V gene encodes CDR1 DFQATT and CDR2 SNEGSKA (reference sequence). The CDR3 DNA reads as TGCAGTGGTAGACTAGACGTGCAGACCCAGTACTTC. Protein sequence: CSGRLDVQTQYF.

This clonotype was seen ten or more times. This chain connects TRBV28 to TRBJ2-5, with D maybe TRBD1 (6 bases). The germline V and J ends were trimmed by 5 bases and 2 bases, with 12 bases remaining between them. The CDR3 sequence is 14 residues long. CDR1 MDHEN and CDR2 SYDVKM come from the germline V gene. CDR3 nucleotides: TGTGCCAGCAGTCTCGGACAGCCACAAGAGACCCAGTACTTC. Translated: CASSLGQPQETQYF.

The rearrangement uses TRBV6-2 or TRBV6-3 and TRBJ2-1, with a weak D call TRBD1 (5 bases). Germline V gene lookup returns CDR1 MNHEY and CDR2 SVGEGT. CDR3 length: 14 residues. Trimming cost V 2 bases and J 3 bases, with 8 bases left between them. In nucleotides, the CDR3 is TGTGCCAGCAGTTACCGGACAAGCTACAATGAGCAGTTCTTC. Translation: CASSYRTSYNEQFF.

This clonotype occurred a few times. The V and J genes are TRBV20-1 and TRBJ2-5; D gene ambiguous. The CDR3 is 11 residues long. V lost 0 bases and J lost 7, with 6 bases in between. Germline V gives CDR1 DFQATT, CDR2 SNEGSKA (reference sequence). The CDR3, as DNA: TGCAGTGCTAGAGAATGGGCGACCCAGTACTTC. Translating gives CSAREWATQYF.